This TCR beta chain stems from a study of blood T cell repertoires in COVID-19. Across the study: Sites across the United States, Italy and Spain contributed samples from acute and convalescent COVID-19. Sample material is recorded as cDNA or gDNA derived from T cells, B-cell-depleted T cells, or PBMCs.

Original analysis: Quantification of nucleated cells was approximated via reference gene primer amplification. Assay used: immunoSEQ multiplex PCR; TCRdb lists only in-frame clones, some missing. That table furnishes V, J and clone size, whereas the DNA furnished D and trimming. Here the sample spans approximately 93,000 clones, approximately 90% being singletons. V lost 8 bases and J lost 5, with 12 bases in between. The CDR3 loop spans 13 amino acids. Sample: peripheral blood. The chain recombines TRBV12-3 or TRBV12-4 with TRBJ2-2; possible D gene TRBD2, 5 bases. This clonotype was sampled from a man between 60 and 75 years old with acute or convalescent COVID-19. In DNA, the CDR3 is TGTGCCAGCGGGCGGGTTAGGACCGGGGAGCTGTTTTTT. The encoded protein is CASGRVRTGELFF.